This entry lists 9 T cell receptor beta chains sequenced from one sample in a study of blood T cell repertoires in COVID-19. Using immunoSEQ multiplex PCR, the repertoire was profiled, and TCRdb retains in-frame clones only, with some absent. This sample yields a few hundred thousand clones, of which over 75% are seen a single time; 7.8% belongs to the top ten. The specimen was peripheral blood. The receptors come from a woman between 50 and 59 years old who had recovered from COVID-19.

This clone was counted a single time. The chain uses TRBV9 and TRBJ2-3, with 9 bases that match TRBD1. Germline V CDR1 and CDR2: SGDLS, YYNGEE. V gave up 4 bases and J gave up 3 bases; unmatched junction bases: 3. This CDR3 is built from 14 residues. The CDR3 nucleotides read TGTGCCAGCAGCCGGGACAGGGCAACAGATACGCAGTATTTT. The encoded protein is CASSRDRATDTQYF.

This clone showed up just a few times. V gene TRBV6-5 combines with J gene TRBJ1-1; the match to TRBD1 covers 10 bases. Germline V gene lookup returns CDR1 MNHEY and CDR2 SVGAGI. V trimming: 2 bases; J trimming: 4 bases; junction bases outside the gene matches: 1. The length of the CDR3 is 14 residues. The CDR3 DNA sequence: TGTGCCAGCAGTTACAGGGACAGGGGCACTGAAGCTTTCTTT. Its protein is CASSYRDRGTEAFF.

At least ten counts were recorded for this clone. J is TRBJ1-1 and V is TRBV4-1; tentative D call: TRBD1 (5 bases). Germline CDR1 reads MGHRA; CDR2 reads YSYEKL. The CDR3 sequence is 16 residues long. Between the trimmed V and J ends, which lost 1 base and 4 bases, there was a span of 16 bases. In DNA form, the CDR3 reads TGCGCCAGCAGCCAAGGGCAGGGAATTTTGGGCACTGAAGCTTTCTTT. This gives the protein CASSQGQGILGTEAFF.

The chain combines TRBV19 with TRBJ1-1; D gene uncertain. The germline V and J ends were trimmed by 1 base and 1 base, with 10 bases remaining between them. The CDR3 has 15 residues. The germline V gene encodes CDR1 LNHDA and CDR2 SQIVND (reference sequence). This CDR3 reads CASSIASSGNTEAFF. The CDR3 coding sequence is TGTGCCAGTAGTATAGCCTCCTCGGGGAACACTGAAGCTTTCTTT.

This clone was observed once. The chain carries TRBV10-3 and TRBJ1-1, with D unclear. CDR3 length: 12 amino acids. Trimming pared 6 bases from V and 3 bases from J, leaving 8 bases between. Germline V lookup: CDR1 ENHRY, CDR2 SYGVKD. The CDR3 nucleotides read TGTGCCATCAGGAAAGGAGACACTGAAGCTTTCTTT. Translating gives CAIRKGDTEAFF.

The chain is built from TRBV14 and TRBJ1-2; no clear D. The CDR3 extends over 17 amino acids. Trimming took off 3 bases at V and 4 bases at J, with 21 bases between the two ends. Germline V CDR1 and CDR2: SGHDN, FVKESK. The CDR3 region has the DNA TGTGCCAGCAGCCACCCCTCGAGGAGGACCCGGGGCTATGGCTACACCTTC. Translating gives CASSHPSRRTRGYGYTF.

The chain combines TRBV11-2 with TRBJ2-7; 12 nucleotides agree with TRBD2. The CDR3 extends over 19 amino acids. Germline V CDR1 and CDR2: SGHAT, FQNNGV. V dropped 3 bases and J dropped 2; count of bases not matched to a gene: 14. CDR3 nucleotides: TGTGCCAGCAGCTTTCGGGCTAGCGGGAGGGCACAAGGAACCTACGAGCAGTACTTC. The encoded protein is CASSFRASGRAQGTYEQYF. The complete variable domain, with remaining parts taken from reference TRBV11-2 and TRBJ2-7, reads EAGVAQSPRYKIIEKRQSVAFWCNPISGHATLYWYQQILGQGPKLLIQFQNNGVVDDSQLPKDRFSAERLKGVDSTLKIQPAKLEDSAVYLCASSFRASGRAQGTYEQYFGPGTRLTVT.

The rearrangement joins TRBV6-1 to TRBJ2-7; D possibly corresponds to TRBD1 (6 bases). V was clipped by 0 bases and J by 9 bases, with 21 bases between them. The CDR3 sequence is 16 residues long. The germline CDR1 and CDR2 sequences are MNHNS and SASEGT. Written as DNA, the CDR3 is TGTGCCAGCAGTGAAGCCTACTCGGGACATATCCGGCGGCAGTACTTC. As protein: CASSEAYSGHIRRQYF.

The chain links TRBV19 to TRBJ2-1; 9 positions agree with TRBD2. In germline, CDR1 is LNHDA, CDR2 SQIVND (reference sequence). The V segment lost 7 bases and the J segment 3 bases; nucleotides outside the gene matches: 10. This CDR3 region has 16 residues. CDR3 residues: CASTSSAGGYYNEQFF. CDR3 DNA: TGTGCCAGTACCTCATCGGCGGGAGGGTACTACAATGAGCAGTTCTTC.